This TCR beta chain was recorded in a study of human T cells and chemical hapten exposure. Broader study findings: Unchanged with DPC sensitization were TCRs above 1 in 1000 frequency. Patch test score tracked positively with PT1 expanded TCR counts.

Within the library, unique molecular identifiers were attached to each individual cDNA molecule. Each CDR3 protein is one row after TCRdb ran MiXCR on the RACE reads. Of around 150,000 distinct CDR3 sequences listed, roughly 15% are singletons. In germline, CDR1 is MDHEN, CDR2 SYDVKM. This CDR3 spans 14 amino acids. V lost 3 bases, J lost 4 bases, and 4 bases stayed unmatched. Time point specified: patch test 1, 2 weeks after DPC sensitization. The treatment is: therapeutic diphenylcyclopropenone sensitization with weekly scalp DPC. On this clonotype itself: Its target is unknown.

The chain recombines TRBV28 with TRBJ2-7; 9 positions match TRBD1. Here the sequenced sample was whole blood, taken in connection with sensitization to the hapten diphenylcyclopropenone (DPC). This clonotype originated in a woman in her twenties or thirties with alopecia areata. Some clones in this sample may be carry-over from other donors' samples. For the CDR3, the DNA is TGTGCCAGCAGTTTCGTGGGACAGGGATACGAGCAGTACTTC. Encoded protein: CASSFVGQGYEQYF.